The rows below give T cell receptor beta chains drawn from one sample of a study of blood T cells in healthy people across ages. TCRdb itself ran the 5' RACE reads through MiXCR, one entry per CDR3 protein. In the table there are 720,000 or so distinct CDR3 sequences, 40% to 50% of which are singletons. Sequencing was carried out using blood. These receptors were obtained from a man aged 80 or over in good health. CDR3s include the opening cysteine and the closing phenylalanine or tryptophan. Each record gives: J gene, D gene, V gene, clone size, CDR3 protein, CDR3 DNA. The D gene is left open where the match is weak. The size field is filled for only some rows; it gives once, few, many or a size class.

TRBJ1-3 . TRBV3-1 few CASSQLLRARGNTIYF TGTGCCAGCAGCCAACTCCTCCGGGCAAGAGGAAACACCATATATTTT
TRBJ2-7 . TRBV12-3/TRBV12-4 few CASSPSGLPYEQYF TGTGCCAGCAGTCCCTCGGGACTTCCTTACGAGCAGTACTTC
TRBJ2-7 . TRBV28 few CASRKGPYEQYF TGTGCCAGCAGAAAGGGCCCCTACGAGCAGTACTTC
TRBJ1-3 . TRBV30 . CAWSLSKLTGGNTIYF TGTGCCTGGTCCCTATCGAAGCTGACTGGGGGAAACACCATATATTTT
TRBJ2-2 . TRBV6-5 . CASSYADTTGELFF TGTGCCAGCAGTTACGCTGACACCACCGGGGAGCTGTTTTTT
TRBJ2-1 . TRBV11-1 . CADSLIGALSNEQFF TGTGCCGACAGCTTAATAGGGGCTTTGTCCAATGAGCAGTTCTTC
TRBJ2-5 TRBD2 TRBV9 . CASSVGSSGGSQETQYF TGTGCCAGCAGCGTAGGTAGTAGCGGGGGCTCCCAAGAGACCCAGTACTTC
TRBJ2-5 . TRBV14 . CASSQGRLQETQYF TGTGCCAGCAGCCAAGGCCGACTACAAGAGACCCAGTACTTC
TRBJ1-1 TRBD1 TRBV14 . CASSRPRDRGANTEAFF TGTGCCAGCAGCCGCCCCCGGGACAGGGGGGCGAACACTGAAGCTTTCTTT
TRBJ1-1 . TRBV12-3/TRBV12-4 few CASSLKGGGTEAFF TGTGCCAGCAGTTTAAAGGGAGGAGGGACTGAAGCTTTCTTT
TRBJ2-5 TRBD1 TRBV6-2/TRBV6-3 . CASSYDRGQETQYF TGTGCCAGCAGTTACGACAGGGGTCAAGAGACCCAGTACTTC
TRBJ1-1 TRBD1 TRBV27 . CASSFGDRSTEAFF TGTGCCAGCAGTTTTGGGGACAGGTCCACTGAAGCTTTCTTT
TRBJ1-1 . TRBV21-1 . CASSKRGSSNTEAFF TGTGCCAGCAGCAAAAGGGGGAGTTCGAACACTGAAGCTTTCTTT
TRBJ2-7 TRBD2 TRBV10-3 . CAISPTSGSYNEQYF TGTGCCATCAGCCCGACTAGCGGCTCCTACAATGAGCAGTACTTC
TRBJ2-1 . TRBV29-1 . CSVEGDRSGRGYNEQFF TGCAGCGTTGAAGGGGATCGATCGGGAAGAGGTTACAATGAGCAGTTCTTC
TRBJ1-2 . TRBV20-1 few CSASREGNYGYTF TGCAGTGCTAGCCGGGAAGGCAACTATGGCTACACCTTC
TRBJ1-2 . TRBV7-2 . CASSLGAQYYGYTF TGTGCCAGCAGCTTAGGCGCTCAGTACTATGGCTACACCTTC
TRBJ2-1 TRBD1 TRBV6-4 . CASSDSGQGRDNERFF TGTGCCAGCAGCGACTCGGGACAGGGGCGCGACAATGAGCGGTTCTTC
TRBJ1-3 . TRBV7-9 few CASSPPGGKSGNTIYF TGTGCCAGCAGCCCCCCTGGGGGGAAGTCTGGAAACACCATATATTTT
TRBJ2-1 . TRBV4-3 few CASSQLGTYNEQFF TGCGCCAGCAGCCAACTCGGGACCTACAATGAGCAGTTCTTC
TRBJ1-2 . TRBV10-1 . CASSESGRFFTF TGCGCCAGCAGTGAGTCAGGAAGATTTTTCACCTTC
TRBJ2-3 TRBD2 TRBV24-1 . CATSDHSGGTDTQYF TGTGCCACCAGTGACCATAGCGGGGGCACAGATACGCAGTATTTT
TRBJ2-2 TRBD2 TRBV3-1 few CASSRGLAGTGELFF TGTGCCAGCAGCCGTGGACTAGCGGGCACCGGGGAGCTGTTTTTT
TRBJ1-2 TRBD1 TRBV3-1 . CASSSDRTGYGGYTF TGTGCCAGCAGCTCAGACCGGACAGGGTACGGTGGCTACACCTTC
TRBJ2-7 TRBD2 TRBV7-9 few CASSFTSGTYEQYF TGTGCCAGCAGCTTTACTAGCGGGACATACGAGCAGTACTTC
TRBJ2-7 TRBD2 TRBV20-1 . CSAKALAGVPYEQYF TGCAGTGCCAAAGCACTAGCGGGAGTCCCCTACGAGCAGTACTTC
TRBJ2-5 TRBD1 TRBV6-1 . CASSQGQGQTQYF TGTGCCAGCAGCCAAGGACAGGGTCAGACCCAGTACTTC
TRBJ2-7 . TRBV6-2/TRBV6-3 . CASSYSGREAYNEQYF TGTGCCAGCAGTTACTCAGGCAGGGAAGCCTACAATGAGCAGTACTTC
TRBJ2-7 . TRBV7-9 . CASSPPIVIGEQYF TGTGCCAGCAGCCCACCTATAGTAATTGGCGAGCAGTACTTC
TRBJ1-4 TRBD1 TRBV4-1 . CASSQRESGTGNGKLFF TGCGCCAGCAGCCAACGAGAGAGTGGGACAGGAAATGGAAAACTGTTTTTT
TRBJ2-5 TRBD1 TRBV7-2 many CASSTDRGRETQYF TGTGCCAGCAGCACTGACAGGGGCCGGGAGACCCAGTACTTC
TRBJ2-5 . TRBV21-1 . CASTKRRLAGEGEQYF TGTGCCAGCACCAAAAGACGGTTAGCGGGAGAAGGGGAGCAGTACTTC
TRBJ1-2 TRBD1 TRBV4-1 . CASSYEQGIDYGYTF TGCGCCAGCAGCTACGAACAGGGGATCGACTATGGCTACACCTTC
TRBJ2-5 TRBD2 TRBV5-1 . CASSLVLAGGWNEQYF TGCGCCAGCAGCCTTGTACTAGCGGGAGGGTGGAATGAGCAGTACTTC
TRBJ2-1 TRBD2 TRBV4-2 . CASSPLLAGYNEQFF TGTGCCAGCAGCCCCTTACTAGCGGGCTACAATGAGCAGTTCTTC
TRBJ2-3 . TRBV6-2/TRBV6-3 few CASSYADTSTDTQYF TGTGCCAGCAGTTATGCGGATACTAGCACAGATACGCAGTATTTT
TRBJ2-1 . TRBV6-2/TRBV6-3 few CASNFRAYNEQFF TGTGCCAGCAACTTCAGGGCCTACAATGAGCAGTTCTTC
TRBJ1-6 . TRBV4-3 . CASSQDFNRVLYNSPLHF TGCGCCAGCAGCCAAGATTTTAACAGGGTGCTTTATAATTCACCCCTCCACTTT
TRBJ1-2 . TRBV30 few CAWSVRQANNYGYTF TGTGCCTGGAGTGTAAGGCAGGCGAATAACTATGGCTACACCTTC
TRBJ2-5 TRBD2 TRBV7-2 few CASSPRTSGRSETQYF TGTGCCAGCAGCCCTCGGACTAGCGGGAGGTCGGAGACCCAGTACTTC
TRBJ1-1 . TRBV30 . CAWSVPPPRQNTEAFF TGTGCCTGGAGTGTACCCCCTCCTCGACAGAACACTGAAGCTTTCTTT
TRBJ2-1 . TRBV7-9 few CASSKLGDSYNEQFF TGTGCCAGCAGCAAACTGGGTGACTCCTACAATGAGCAGTTCTTC
TRBJ2-7 TRBD1 TRBV27 . CASSSWDSRTIYEQYF TGTGCCAGCAGTTCCTGGGACAGTCGGACAATCTACGAGCAGTACTTC
TRBJ2-5 . TRBV30 few CAWSGGTQETQYF TGTGCCTGGAGTGGGGGGACCCAAGAGACCCAGTACTTC
TRBJ2-7 TRBD2 TRBV4-2 . CASSQDSSAGGPRGYEQYF TGTGCCAGCAGCCAAGACTCGTCGGCGGGGGGGCCTCGGGGCTACGAGCAGTACTTC
TRBJ2-7 . TRBV21-1 few CASSKKGSTSGSPYEQYF TGTGCCAGCAGCAAAAAGGGATCGACTAGCGGGAGCCCCTACGAGCAGTACTTC
TRBJ2-5 . TRBV18 . CASAREQETQYF TGTGCCAGCGCACGGGAGCAGGAGACCCAGTACTTC